A selection of T cell receptor beta chains follows, all from one sample in a study of radiotherapy plus CTLA-4 blockade in lung cancer. Some clones are missing from TCRdb's copy, which holds only in-frame ones; the method was immunoSEQ multiplex PCR. The sample lists around 82,000 clones, approximately 86% occurring once. Sequences were derived from peripheral blood, sampled from a patient treated with radiotherapy plus ipilimumab. All receptors derive from a human donor with non-small cell lung cancer that progressed on radiotherapy plus ipilimumab. CDR3s include the opening cysteine and the closing phenylalanine or tryptophan. Fields, in order: D gene, clone size, V gene, J gene, CDR3 DNA, CDR3 protein. A D gene is named only where the DNA matches it firmly. Rows may omit the clone size; those that give it use once, few, many or a size class.

d_gene: .
abundance: .
v_gene: TRBV4-1
j_gene: TRBJ2-7
CDR3nt: TGCGCCAGCAGCCACCCCAAGGCGGCAGGGAGAGGCTACGAGCAGTACTTC
CDR3aa: CASSHPKAAGRGYEQYF

d_gene: TRBD2
abundance: .
v_gene: TRBV7-2
j_gene: TRBJ2-1
CDR3nt: TGTGCCAGCAGCTTGGGGGGGAGTTTAGGGAATGAGCAGTTCTTC
CDR3aa: CASSLGGSLGNEQFF

d_gene: .
abundance: .
v_gene: TRBV29-1
j_gene: TRBJ1-4
CDR3nt: TGCAGCGCCGGGAGGGCTACGGGGGAAAAACTGTTTTTT
CDR3aa: CSAGRATGEKLFF

d_gene: TRBD1
abundance: .
v_gene: TRBV6-5
j_gene: TRBJ2-5
CDR3nt: TGTGCTGGACAGGGCGAGAGAGAGACCCAGTACTTC
CDR3aa: CAGQGERETQYF

d_gene: TRBD1
abundance: few
v_gene: TRBV10-3
j_gene: TRBJ2-7
CDR3nt: TGTGCCATCGGCGCAGGGGGTGCCTACGAGCAGTACTTC
CDR3aa: CAIGAGGAYEQYF

d_gene: .
abundance: once
v_gene: TRBV14
j_gene: TRBJ2-4
CDR3nt: TGTGCCAGCAGCCTAGCGGGGACAGTCAAAAACATTCAGTACTTC
CDR3aa: CASSLAGTVKNIQYF

d_gene: TRBD1
abundance: .
v_gene: TRBV5-1
j_gene: TRBJ2-1
CDR3nt: TGCGCCAGCAGCTTGGCCGTATCAGGGGGCACGAATGAGCAGTTCTTC
CDR3aa: CASSLAVSGGTNEQFF

d_gene: TRBD2
abundance: .
v_gene: TRBV7-7
j_gene: TRBJ2-5
CDR3nt: TGTGCCAGCAGCAAGACCCCCCTGGGACTAGGACAAAAGACCCAGTACTTC
CDR3aa: CASSKTPLGLGQKTQYF

d_gene: .
abundance: few
v_gene: TRBV18
j_gene: TRBJ2-7
CDR3nt: TGTGCCAGCTCACCACCGCACAGGACTACAACCTACGAGCAGTACTTC
CDR3aa: CASSPPHRTTTYEQYF

d_gene: TRBD2
abundance: .
v_gene: TRBV29-1
j_gene: TRBJ2-3
CDR3nt: TGCAGCGTTAGAGCGGGAGGGCTCACAGATACGCAGTATTTT
CDR3aa: CSVRAGGLTDTQYF

d_gene: TRBD1
abundance: .
v_gene: TRBV14
j_gene: TRBJ2-7
CDR3nt: TGTGCCAGCAGCCCGGGGACAGGGGCCTACGAGCAGTACTTC
CDR3aa: CASSPGTGAYEQYF

d_gene: .
abundance: .
v_gene: TRBV7-2
j_gene: TRBJ1-3
CDR3nt: TGTGCCAGCAGCTTATGGGTAATCGGCCCGAGCTCTGGAAACACCATATATTTT
CDR3aa: CASSLWVIGPSSGNTIYF

d_gene: .
abundance: .
v_gene: TRBV7-6
j_gene: TRBJ1-1
CDR3nt: TGTGCCAGCAGCTTAGTTGCGGGGGACCGCACTGAAGCTTTCTTT
CDR3aa: CASSLVAGDRTEAFF

d_gene: .
abundance: .
v_gene: TRBV6-5
j_gene: TRBJ1-2
CDR3nt: TGTGCCAGCAGTTACGGGGAGGGCCGTCAGTTTGGCTACACCTTC
CDR3aa: CASSYGEGRQFGYTF

d_gene: .
abundance: .
v_gene: TRBV5-1
j_gene: TRBJ1-6
CDR3nt: TGCGCCAGCAGCTTGGGGGTGGCACCCCTCCACTTT
CDR3aa: CASSLGVAPLHF

d_gene: .
abundance: .
v_gene: TRBV11-2
j_gene: TRBJ1-4
CDR3nt: TGTGCCAGCAGCTTAGGAGGGAGTGAAAAACTGTTTTTT
CDR3aa: CASSLGGSEKLFF

d_gene: .
abundance: .
v_gene: TRBV11-2
j_gene: TRBJ2-1
CDR3nt: TGTGCCAGCAGCTCCCTGGGGGGTAGCGGAGCCCCGGGGTACAATGAGCAGTTCTTC
CDR3aa: CASSSLGGSGAPGYNEQFF

d_gene: .
abundance: .
v_gene: TRBV6-6
j_gene: TRBJ1-1
CDR3nt: TGTGCCAGCAGTTACGGGTTCCAGGCAACGAACACTGAAGCTTTCTTT
CDR3aa: CASSYGFQATNTEAFF

d_gene: TRBD1
abundance: .
v_gene: TRBV6-5
j_gene: TRBJ1-5
CDR3nt: TGTGCCAGCAGTCCTACAGGGGGCGAGCAGCCCCAGCATTTT
CDR3aa: CASSPTGGEQPQHF

d_gene: TRBD2
abundance: once
v_gene: TRBV4-2
j_gene: TRBJ2-1
CDR3nt: TGTGCCAGCAGCCAACTAGCGGACCCCTCCTACAATGAGCAGTTCTTC
CDR3aa: CASSQLADPSYNEQFF

d_gene: TRBD1
abundance: .
v_gene: TRBV18
j_gene: TRBJ1-1
CDR3nt: TGTGCCAGCTCTACCAGGGGGGGTACTGAAGCTTTCTTT
CDR3aa: CASSTRGGTEAFF

d_gene: TRBD1
abundance: .
v_gene: TRBV7-3
j_gene: TRBJ1-1
CDR3nt: TGTGCCAGCAGCTTAACACGTGGGACAGCCACTGAAGCTTTCTTT
CDR3aa: CASSLTRGTATEAFF

d_gene: .
abundance: .
v_gene: TRBV11-2
j_gene: TRBJ1-1
CDR3nt: TGTGCCAGCAGCTCGCAACAGAATTCTGAAGCTTTCTTT
CDR3aa: CASSSQQNSEAFF

d_gene: TRBD1
abundance: once
v_gene: TRBV10-3
j_gene: TRBJ1-5
CDR3nt: TGTGCCACTTGGACAGGGAATAGCAATCAGCCCCAGCATTTT
CDR3aa: CATWTGNSNQPQHF

d_gene: .
abundance: .
v_gene: TRBV7-9
j_gene: TRBJ2-7
CDR3nt: TGTGCCAGCAGCTCCGACGGAGGCTCCTACGAGCAGTACTTC
CDR3aa: CASSSDGGSYEQYF